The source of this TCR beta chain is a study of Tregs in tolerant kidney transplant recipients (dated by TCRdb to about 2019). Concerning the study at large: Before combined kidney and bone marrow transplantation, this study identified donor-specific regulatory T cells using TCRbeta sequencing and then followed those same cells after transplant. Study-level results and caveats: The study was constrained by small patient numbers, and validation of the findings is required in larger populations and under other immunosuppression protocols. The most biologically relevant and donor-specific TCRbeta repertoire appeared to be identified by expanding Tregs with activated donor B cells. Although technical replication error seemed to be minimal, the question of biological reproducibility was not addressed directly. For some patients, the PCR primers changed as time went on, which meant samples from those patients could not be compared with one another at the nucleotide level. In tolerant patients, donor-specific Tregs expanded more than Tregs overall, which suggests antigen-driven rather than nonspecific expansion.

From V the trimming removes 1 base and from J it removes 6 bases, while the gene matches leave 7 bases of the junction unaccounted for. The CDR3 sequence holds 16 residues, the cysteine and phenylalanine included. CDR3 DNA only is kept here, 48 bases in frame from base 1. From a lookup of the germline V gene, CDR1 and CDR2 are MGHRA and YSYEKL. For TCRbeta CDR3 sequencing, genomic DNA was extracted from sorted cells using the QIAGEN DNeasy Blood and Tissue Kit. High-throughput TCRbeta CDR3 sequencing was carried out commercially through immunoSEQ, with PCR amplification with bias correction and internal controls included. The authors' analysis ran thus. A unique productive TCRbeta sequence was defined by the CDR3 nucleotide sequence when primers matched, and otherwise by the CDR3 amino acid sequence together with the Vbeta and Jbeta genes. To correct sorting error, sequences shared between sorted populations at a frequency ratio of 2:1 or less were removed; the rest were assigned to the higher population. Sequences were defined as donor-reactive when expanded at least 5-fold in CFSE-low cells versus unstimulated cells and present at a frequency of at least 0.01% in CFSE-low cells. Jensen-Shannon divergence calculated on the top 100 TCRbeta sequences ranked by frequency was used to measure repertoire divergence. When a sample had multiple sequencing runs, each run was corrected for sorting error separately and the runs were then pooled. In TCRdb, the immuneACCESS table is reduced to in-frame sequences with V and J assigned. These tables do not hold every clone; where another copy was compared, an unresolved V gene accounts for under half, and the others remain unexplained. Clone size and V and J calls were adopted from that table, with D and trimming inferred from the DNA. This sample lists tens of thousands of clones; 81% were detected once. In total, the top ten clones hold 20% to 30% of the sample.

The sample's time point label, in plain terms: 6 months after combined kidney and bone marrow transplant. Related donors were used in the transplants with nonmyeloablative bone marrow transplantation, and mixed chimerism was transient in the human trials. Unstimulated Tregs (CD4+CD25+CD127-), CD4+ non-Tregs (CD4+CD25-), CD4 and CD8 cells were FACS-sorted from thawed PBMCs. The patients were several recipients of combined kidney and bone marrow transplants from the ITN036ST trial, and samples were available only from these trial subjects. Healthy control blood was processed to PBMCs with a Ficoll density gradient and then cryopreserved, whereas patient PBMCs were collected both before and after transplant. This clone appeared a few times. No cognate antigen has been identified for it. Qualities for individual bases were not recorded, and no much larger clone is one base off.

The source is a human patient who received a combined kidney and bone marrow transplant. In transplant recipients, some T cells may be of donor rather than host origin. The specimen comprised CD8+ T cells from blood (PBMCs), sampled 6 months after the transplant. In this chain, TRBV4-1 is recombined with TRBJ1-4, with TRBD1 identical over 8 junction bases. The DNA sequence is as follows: TGCGCCAGCAGCCAAGGGCAGGGGGCTCGGGATGAAAAACTGTTTTTT. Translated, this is CASSQGQGARDEKLFF.